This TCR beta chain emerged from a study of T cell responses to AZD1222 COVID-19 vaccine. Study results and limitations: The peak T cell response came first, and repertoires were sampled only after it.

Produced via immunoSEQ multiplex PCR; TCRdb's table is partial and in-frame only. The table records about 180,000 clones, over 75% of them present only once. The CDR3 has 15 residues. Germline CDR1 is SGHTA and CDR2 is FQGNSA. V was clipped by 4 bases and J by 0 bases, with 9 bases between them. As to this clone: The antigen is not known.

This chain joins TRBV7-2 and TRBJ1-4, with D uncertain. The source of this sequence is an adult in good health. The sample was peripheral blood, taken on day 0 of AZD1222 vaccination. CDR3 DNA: TGTGCCAGCAGCTCCGGGCCAGCAACTAATGAAAAACTGTTTTTT. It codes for CASSSGPATNEKLFF.